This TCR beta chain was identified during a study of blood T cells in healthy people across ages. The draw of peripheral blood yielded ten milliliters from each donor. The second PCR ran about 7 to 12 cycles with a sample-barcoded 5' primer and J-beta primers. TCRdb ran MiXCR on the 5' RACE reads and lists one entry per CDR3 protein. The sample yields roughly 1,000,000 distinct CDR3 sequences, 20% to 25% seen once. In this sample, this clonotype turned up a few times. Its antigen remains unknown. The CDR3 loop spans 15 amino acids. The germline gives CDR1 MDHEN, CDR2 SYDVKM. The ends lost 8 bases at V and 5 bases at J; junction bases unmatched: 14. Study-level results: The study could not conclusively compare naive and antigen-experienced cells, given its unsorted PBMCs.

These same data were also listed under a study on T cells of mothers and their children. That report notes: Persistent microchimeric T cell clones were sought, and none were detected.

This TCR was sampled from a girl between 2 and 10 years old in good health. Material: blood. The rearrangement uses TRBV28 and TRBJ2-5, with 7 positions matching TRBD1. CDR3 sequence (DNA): TGTGCCAGCGTTGGACAGGTGTTAATCGGGGAGACCCAGTACTTC. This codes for CASVGQVLIGETQYF. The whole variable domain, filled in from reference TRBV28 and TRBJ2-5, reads DVKVTQSSRYLVKRTGEKVFLECVQDMDHENMFWYRQDPGLGLRLIYFSYDVKMKEKGDIPEGYSVSREKKERFSLILESASTNQTSMYLCASVGQVLIGETQYFGPGTRLLVL.